The present T cell receptor beta chain was sequenced within a study of blood T cell repertoires in COVID-19. Background on the study: Samples representing acute and convalescent COVID-19 were sourced from the United States, Italy and Spain.

This CDR3 has 14 residues. The V and J ends lost 1 base and 5 bases respectively, with 11 bases between them. Germline values: CDR1 MGHDK, CDR2 SYGVNS. In the source study's methods: Estimated nucleated cell counts came from reference gene primer amplification. TCRdb's table, derived via immunoSEQ multiplex PCR, lists solely in-frame clones and lacks some. For V, J and clone size, that table is used; D and trimming come from the DNA. The sample lists about 190,000 clones; about 91% were seen once. The sequence was obtained from a woman aged 25 to 39 with acute or convalescent COVID-19. The V and J genes are TRBV25-1 and TRBJ2-5, with D hard to call. Sequenced input: peripheral blood. CDR3 DNA: TGTGCCAGCAGTGAATTGCGGAATCGGGAGACCCAGTACTTC. Residues: CASSELRNRETQYF.